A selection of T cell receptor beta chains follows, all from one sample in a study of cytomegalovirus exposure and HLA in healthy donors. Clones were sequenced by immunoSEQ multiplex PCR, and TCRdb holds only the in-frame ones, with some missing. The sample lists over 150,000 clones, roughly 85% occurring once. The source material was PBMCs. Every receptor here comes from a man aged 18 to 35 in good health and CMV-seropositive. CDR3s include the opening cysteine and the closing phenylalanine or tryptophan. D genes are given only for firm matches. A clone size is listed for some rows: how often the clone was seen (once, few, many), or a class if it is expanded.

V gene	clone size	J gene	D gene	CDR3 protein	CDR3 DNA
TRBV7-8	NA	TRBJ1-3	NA	CASSPSRGPGNTIYF	TGTGCCAGCAGTCCGAGTCGAGGGCCTGGAAACACCATATATTTT
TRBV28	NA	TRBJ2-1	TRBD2	CASTRRGENNEQFF	TGTGCCAGCACCCGTCGGGGGGAGAACAATGAGCAGTTCTTC
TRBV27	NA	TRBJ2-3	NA	CASKGLVTDTQYF	TGTGCCAGCAAGGGACTTGTCACAGATACGCAGTATTTT
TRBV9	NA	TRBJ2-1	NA	CASSFSEHEQFF	TGTGCCAGCAGCTTTAGCGAGCATGAGCAGTTCTTC
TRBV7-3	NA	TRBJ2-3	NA	CASSLMDQGTQYF	TGTGCCAGCAGCTTAATGGACCAGGGTACGCAGTATTTT
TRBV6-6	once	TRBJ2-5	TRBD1	CASSPGGETQYF	TGTGCCAGCAGCCCAGGGGGAGAGACCCAGTACTTC
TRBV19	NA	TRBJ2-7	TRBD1	CASRDRGFNEQYF	TGTGCCAGTCGGGACAGGGGATTTAACGAGCAGTACTTC
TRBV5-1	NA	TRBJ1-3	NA	CASLTVARPGNTIYF	TGCGCCAGCCTGACAGTTGCCCGACCTGGAAACACCATATATTTT
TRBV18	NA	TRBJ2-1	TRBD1	CASSLGTGSYNEQFF	TGTGCCAGCTCACTCGGGACAGGGTCCTACAATGAGCAGTTCTTC
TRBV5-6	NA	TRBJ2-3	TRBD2	CASSERWGVLAGVDTQYF	TGTGCCAGCAGTGAGAGATGGGGTGTACTAGCGGGGGTAGATACGCAGTATTTT
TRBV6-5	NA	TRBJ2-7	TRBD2	CASSYEGTIREQYF	TGTGCCAGCAGTTACGAAGGGACTATTCGGGAGCAGTACTTC
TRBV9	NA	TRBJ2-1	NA	CASSVATANEQFF	TGTGCCAGCAGCGTAGCTACAGCAAACGAGCAGTTCTTC
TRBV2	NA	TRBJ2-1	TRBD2	CASRGDYPYNEQFF	TGTGCCAGCAGGGGGGACTATCCCTACAATGAGCAGTTCTTC
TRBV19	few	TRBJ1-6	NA	CASNPLSRRLSPLHF	TGTGCCAGTAACCCTTTATCACGGAGGTTATCACCCCTCCACTTT
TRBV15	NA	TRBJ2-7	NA	CATSRNQGYEQYF	TGTGCCACCAGCAGAAACCAGGGTTACGAGCAGTACTTC
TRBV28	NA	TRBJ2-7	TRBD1	CASSSGGAGYEQYF	TGTGCCAGCTCATCAGGGGGCGCAGGATACGAGCAGTACTTC
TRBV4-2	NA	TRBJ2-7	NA	CASSQGTGIDEQYF	TGTGCCAGCAGCCAAGGCACAGGTATCGACGAGCAGTACTTC
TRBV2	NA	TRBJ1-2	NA	CASSGDKQFYGYTF	TGTGCCAGCAGTGGGGACAAACAATTCTATGGCTACACCTTC
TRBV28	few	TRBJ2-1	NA	CASSFNNEQFF	TGTGCCAGCAGTTTTAACAATGAGCAGTTCTTC
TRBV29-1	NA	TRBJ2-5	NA	CSVVPWTAQETQYF	TGCAGCGTTGTCCCCTGGACAGCTCAAGAGACCCAGTACTTC
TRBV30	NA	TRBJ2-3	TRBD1	CAWDRANTDTQYF	TGTGCCTGGGACAGGGCTAACACAGATACGCAGTATTTT
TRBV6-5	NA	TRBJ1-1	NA	CASSYSATVLNTEAFF	TGTGCCAGCAGTTACTCAGCAACAGTCCTGAACACTGAAGCTTTCTTT
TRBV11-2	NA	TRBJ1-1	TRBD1	CASSFQGQARAEAFF	TGTGCCAGCAGCTTCCAGGGACAGGCTCGGGCTGAAGCTTTCTTT
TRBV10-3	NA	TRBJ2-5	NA	CAISESNRQETQYF	TGTGCCATCAGTGAGTCGAACAGACAAGAGACCCAGTACTTC